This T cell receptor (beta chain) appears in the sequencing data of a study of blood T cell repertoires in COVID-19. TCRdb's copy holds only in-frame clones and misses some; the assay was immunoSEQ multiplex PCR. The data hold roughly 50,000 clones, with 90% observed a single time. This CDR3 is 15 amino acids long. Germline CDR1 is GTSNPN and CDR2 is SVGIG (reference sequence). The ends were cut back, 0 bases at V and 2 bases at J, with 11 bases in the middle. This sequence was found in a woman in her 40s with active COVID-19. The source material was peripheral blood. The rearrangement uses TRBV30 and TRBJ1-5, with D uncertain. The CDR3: CAWSVGGIGNQPQHF. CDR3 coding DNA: TGTGCCTGGAGTGTCGGAGGGATTGGCAATCAGCCCCAGCATTTT.